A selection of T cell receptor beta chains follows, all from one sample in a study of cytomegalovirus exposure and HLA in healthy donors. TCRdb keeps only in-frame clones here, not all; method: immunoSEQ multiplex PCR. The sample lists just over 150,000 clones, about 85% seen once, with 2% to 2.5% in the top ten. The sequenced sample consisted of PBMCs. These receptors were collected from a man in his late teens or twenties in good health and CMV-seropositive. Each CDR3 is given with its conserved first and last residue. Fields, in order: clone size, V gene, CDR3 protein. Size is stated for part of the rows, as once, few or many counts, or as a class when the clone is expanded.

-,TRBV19,CASSSPSGGVQETQYF
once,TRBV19,CASSIRTEDNSPLHF
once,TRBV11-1,CASSLSDQETQYF
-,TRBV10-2,CASSESAGGYEQYF
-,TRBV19,CASSIEGASAETQYF
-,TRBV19,CASSSQGGSTEAFF
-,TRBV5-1,CASSLGGPYNEQFF
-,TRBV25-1,CASSEGQVSLNEQFF
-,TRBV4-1,CASSPWTSLDTQYF
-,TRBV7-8,CATSAGVTDTQYF
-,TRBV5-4,CASSLDVGTYNEQFF
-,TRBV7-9,CASRPQLEAFF
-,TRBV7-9,CASSTDQETQYF
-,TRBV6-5,CASSYQTPRSYNEQFF
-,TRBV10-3,CAISENRAANTGELFF
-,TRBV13,CASSFNAGGSKNIQYF
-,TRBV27,CASSPDRGYTEAFF
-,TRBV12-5,CASGATGVSGANVLTF
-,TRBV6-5,CASSYSIGRSYEQYF
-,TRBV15,CATSRGQGWNSPLHF
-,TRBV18,CASSPETGNSPLHF
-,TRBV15,CATSRDVQGGSPLHF
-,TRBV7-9,CASSYISRGDEQFF
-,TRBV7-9,CASSLASATGGNTIYF
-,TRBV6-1,CASSEAAGATEAFF
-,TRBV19,CASSIGTGGGYEQYF
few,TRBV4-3,CASSQERHLMNQPQHF
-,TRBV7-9,CASSLSTGQGNTIYF
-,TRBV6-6,CASSPSGGAGEQFF
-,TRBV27,CASSFILPRTGQALTKYNSPLHF
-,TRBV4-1,CASSHSGGIVGELFF
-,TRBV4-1,CASSPPTGGSPLHF
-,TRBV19,CASSPPTGYSNQPQHF
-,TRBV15,CATRTPGDSSYEQYF
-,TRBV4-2,CASSRGLAGSYEQYF
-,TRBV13,CASSRREGNEQYF
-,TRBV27,CASSFAGANGLTF
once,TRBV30,CAWAGGGETQYF
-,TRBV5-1,CASSSLPSPGQGTDTQYF
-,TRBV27,CVSSLLAGVYNEQFF
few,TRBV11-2,CASSLRSTEAFF
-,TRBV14,CASSLRGYEQYF
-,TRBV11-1,CASSYQTGTYEQYF
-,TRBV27,CASSTTGADQPQHF
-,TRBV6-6,CASSRQGGQGGELFF
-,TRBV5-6,CASSPPGGSSYEQYF